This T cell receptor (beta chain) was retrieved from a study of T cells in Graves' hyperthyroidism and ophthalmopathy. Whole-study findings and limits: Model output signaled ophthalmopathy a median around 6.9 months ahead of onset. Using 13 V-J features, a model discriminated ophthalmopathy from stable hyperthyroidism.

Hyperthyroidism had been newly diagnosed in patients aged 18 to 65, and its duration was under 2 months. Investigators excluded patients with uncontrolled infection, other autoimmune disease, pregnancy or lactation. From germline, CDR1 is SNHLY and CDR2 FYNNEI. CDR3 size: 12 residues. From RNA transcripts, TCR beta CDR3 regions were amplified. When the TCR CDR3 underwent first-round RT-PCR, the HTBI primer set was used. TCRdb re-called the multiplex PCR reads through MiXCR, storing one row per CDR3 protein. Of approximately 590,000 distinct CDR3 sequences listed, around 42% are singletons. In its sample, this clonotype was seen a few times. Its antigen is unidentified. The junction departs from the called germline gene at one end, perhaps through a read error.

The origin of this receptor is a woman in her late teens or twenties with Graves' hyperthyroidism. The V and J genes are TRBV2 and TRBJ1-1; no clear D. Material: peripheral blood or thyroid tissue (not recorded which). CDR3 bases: TGTGCCAGCAGTCAGACAAGAATTGAAGCTTCCTTT. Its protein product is CASSQTRIEASF.